This entry concerns a single TCR beta chain. It has no known antigen specificity. Per-base quality was not reported, and no clone a single base away is much larger than it. Library construction relied on the immunoSEQ multiplex PCR assay. TCRdb re-hosts the immuneACCESS table, in-frame sequences only. Its copies lack some clones; in the studies checked, an unresolved V gene accounts for under half of them, and the cause for the rest is not known. The sample yields approximately 85,000 clones; roughly 90% were counted once. 2.5% to 3% of the sample is held by the ten biggest clonotypes. This entry comes from a study of T cell changes during pregnancy in multiple sclerosis (dated by TCRdb to the late 2010s). Study-level background: The study looked at changes in the T cell repertoire across pregnancy in women with multiple sclerosis.

For this chain, trimming is 2 bases at the V end and 3 bases at the J end, and the number of junction bases without a gene match is 4. The CDR3 sequence holds 14 residues, the cysteine and phenylalanine included. The only DNA kept is the CDR3, 42 bases in frame from the first base. Reading the germline V gene gives CDR1 SGHRS and CDR2 YFSETQ. Rearrangement joined TRBV5-1 to TRBJ2-7; 8 bases in the junction line up with TRBD1. The sequence came from a female donor with multiple sclerosis, enrolled in a pregnancy study. Sequencing was performed on peripheral blood, taken in the first trimester of pregnancy. CDR3 loop: CASSFRGQGYEQYF. The nucleotides are TGCGCCAGCAGCTTCAGAGGACAGGGCTACGAGCAGTACTTC.